This T cell receptor (beta chain) was observed in a study of blood T cell repertoires in COVID-19. Study context: Italy, Spain and the United States were the sources of the convalescent and acute COVID-19 samples.

The CDR3 covers 16 residues. Germline V CDR1 and CDR2: KGHSH, LQKENI. Deletions cut 6 bases from V and 4 bases from J, with 18 bases between. How the authors handled the data: Researchers report that nucleated cell counts were estimated from reference gene primer amplification. The assay was immunoSEQ multiplex PCR, and TCRdb's table has in-frame clones only and misses some. V and J calls plus clone size are reproduced from that table; the DNA served to infer D and trimming. The data contain 90,000 to 100,000 clones, 75% to 95% of them singletons. This receptor was obtained from a man aged 45-65 years with acute or convalescent COVID-19. What was sequenced was peripheral blood. V gene TRBV18 combines with J gene TRBJ2-2; no definite D call. The CDR3 protein is CASSTQPSRITGELFF. The CDR3 DNA reads as TGTGCCAGCTCGACTCAACCTAGTCGAATCACCGGGGAGCTGTTTTTT.